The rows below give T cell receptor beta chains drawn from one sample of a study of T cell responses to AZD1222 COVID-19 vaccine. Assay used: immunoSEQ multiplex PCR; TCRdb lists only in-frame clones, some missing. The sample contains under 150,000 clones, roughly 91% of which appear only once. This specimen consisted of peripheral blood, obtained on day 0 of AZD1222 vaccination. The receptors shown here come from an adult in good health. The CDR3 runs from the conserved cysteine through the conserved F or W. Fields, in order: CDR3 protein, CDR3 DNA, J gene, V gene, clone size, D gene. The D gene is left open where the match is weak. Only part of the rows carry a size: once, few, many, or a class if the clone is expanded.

CASSYSYNEQFF	TGCGCCAGCAGCTACTCCTACAATGAGCAGTTCTTC	TRBJ2-1	TRBV5-1	-	-
CASSEQGTRETQYF	TGTGCCAGCAGTGAACAGGGGACTAGGGAGACCCAGTACTTC	TRBJ2-5	TRBV25-1	-	TRBD2
CASSEGGQGAQTQYF	TGTGCCAGCAGTGAGGGGGGACAGGGGGCGCAGACCCAGTACTTC	TRBJ2-5	TRBV6-1	-	TRBD1
CASWGREYGYTF	TGTGCCAGTTGGGGAAGAGAGTATGGCTACACCTTC	TRBJ1-2	TRBV19	few	-
CASSPRGLSYGYTF	TGTGCCAGCAGTCCCAGGGGGCTTAGCTATGGCTACACCTTC	TRBJ1-2	TRBV27	-	TRBD1
CASSLRGLGNTEAFF	TGTGCCAGCAGCTTGAGGGGTCTGGGGAACACTGAAGCTTTCTTT	TRBJ1-1	TRBV5-6	-	-
CASSYSTPNTEAFF	TGTGCCAGCAGTTACTCGACCCCGAACACTGAAGCTTTCTTT	TRBJ1-1	TRBV6-5	once	-
CATEQGEEYEQYF	TGTGCCACCGAACAGGGGGAGGAGTACGAGCAGTACTTC	TRBJ2-7	TRBV10-3	-	TRBD1
CASSSTPRDRGYEQYF	TGTGCCAGCAGCTCTACCCCCCGGGACAGGGGCTACGAGCAGTACTTC	TRBJ2-7	TRBV5-8	-	TRBD1
CASSSDRGQTEAFF	TGCGCCAGCAGTTCGGACAGGGGGCAGACTGAAGCTTTCTTT	TRBJ1-1	TRBV5-1	-	TRBD1
CASSVVGGSTDTQYF	TGTGCCAGCAGCGTAGTGGGGGGAAGCACAGATACGCAGTATTTT	TRBJ2-3	TRBV9	-	-
CASSFRTSGGPGELFF	TGCGCCAGCAGCTTTCGGACTAGCGGGGGGCCCGGGGAGCTGTTTTTT	TRBJ2-2	TRBV5-1	-	TRBD2
CASRDVGGTEKLFF	TGTGCCAGTAGGGATGTCGGGGGTACTGAAAAACTGTTTTTT	TRBJ1-4	TRBV19	once	-
CASSEPGQGAGTEAFF	TGTGCCAGCAGTGAGCCGGGACAGGGGGCAGGGACTGAAGCTTTCTTT	TRBJ1-1	TRBV6-1	-	TRBD1
CASSLSASTDTQYF	TGTGCCAGCTCACTCTCGGCTAGCACAGATACGCAGTATTTT	TRBJ2-3	TRBV18	-	-
CASRGTSYEQYF	TGTGCCAGCCGGGGGACATCCTACGAGCAGTACTTC	TRBJ2-7	TRBV6-5	-	-
CASRRDRGGYTF	TGTGCCAGCAGACGGGACAGGGGCGGCTACACCTTC	TRBJ1-2	TRBV27	few	TRBD1
CASTGTAGNTIYF	TGTGCCAGCACAGGGACAGCAGGAAACACCATATATTTT	TRBJ1-3	TRBV6-1	-	TRBD1
CASKGMPYNEQFF	TGTGCCAGCAAGGGGATGCCCTACAATGAGCAGTTCTTC	TRBJ2-1	TRBV6-5	-	-
CASSQGSNTEAFF	TGTGCCAGCAGCCAAGGGTCCAACACTGAAGCTTTCTTT	TRBJ1-1	TRBV4-2	-	-
CASQGTSSGNTIYF	TGTGCCAGCCAGGGGACCAGCTCTGGAAACACCATATATTTT	TRBJ1-3	TRBV2	-	-
CASSVGLRGLGGELFF	TGTGCCAGCAGCGTGGGCCTTCGGGGGTTGGGCGGGGAGCTGTTTTTT	TRBJ2-2	TRBV9	few	-
CASSLVGGNPNYGYTF	TGTGCCAGCAGCTTAGTTGGCGGGAACCCTAACTATGGCTACACCTTC	TRBJ1-2	TRBV7-9	-	-
CASTLRRQMNTGELFF	TGTGCCAGCACCCTACGACGGCAGATGAACACCGGGGAGCTGTTTTTT	TRBJ2-2	TRBV3-1/TRBV3-2	-	-
CASGLNTITEAFF	TGTGCTAGTGGTTTAAACACGATCACTGAAGCTTTCTTT	TRBJ1-1	TRBV12-5	-	-
CASSLGGGSGANVLTF	TGTGCCAGCAGCTTAGGTGGAGGATCTGGGGCCAACGTCCTGACTTTC	TRBJ2-6	TRBV13	-	-
CASSSPGVAEAFF	TGTGCCAGCAGTAGTCCAGGGGTAGCTGAAGCTTTCTTT	TRBJ1-1	TRBV6-5	-	-
CSASNRPNTEAFF	TGCAGTGCTAGTAACAGACCAAACACTGAAGCTTTCTTT	TRBJ1-1	TRBV20-1	-	-
CASSPSGGPLHF	TGCGCCAGCAGCCCGTCCGGTGGACCCCTCCACTTT	TRBJ1-6	TRBV5-1	-	-